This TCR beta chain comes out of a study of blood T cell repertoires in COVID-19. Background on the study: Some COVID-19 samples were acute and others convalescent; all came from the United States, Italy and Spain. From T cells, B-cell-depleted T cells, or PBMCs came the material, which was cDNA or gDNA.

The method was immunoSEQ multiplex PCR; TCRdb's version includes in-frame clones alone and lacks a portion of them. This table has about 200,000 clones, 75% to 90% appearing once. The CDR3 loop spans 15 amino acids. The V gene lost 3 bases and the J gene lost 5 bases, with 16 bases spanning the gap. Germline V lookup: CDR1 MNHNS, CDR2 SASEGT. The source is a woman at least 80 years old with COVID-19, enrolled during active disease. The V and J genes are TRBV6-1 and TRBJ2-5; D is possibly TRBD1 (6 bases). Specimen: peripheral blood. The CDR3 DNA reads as TGTGCCAGCAGTGATCCCGGGACACTGAAGGAGACCCAGTACTTC. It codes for CASSDPGTLKETQYF.